The next 2 T cell receptor beta chains were all read from a single sample in a study of shared clonotypes between healthy human individuals. Clones were read by immunoSEQ multiplex PCR, and TCRdb kept only the in-frame ones, dropping some. The sample has 1,100,000 or so clones, about 80% seen once. The sample was memory CD4+ T cells from PBMCs. Stated subset: CD45RA-negative fraction. These receptors all come from a man between 18 and 35 years old in good health. Some clones in this sample may be carry-over from other donors' samples.

This clone has more than one count but fewer than ten. The chain combines TRBV5-5 with TRBJ1-1; TRBD1 is a possible D gene (5 bases). V was shortened by 4 bases and J by 1 base, with 11 bases between the two germline ends. This CDR3 region has 14 residues. The germline V gene encodes CDR1 SGHKS and CDR2 YYEKEE (reference sequence). CDR3 amino acids: CASSPRGWNTEAFF. The CDR3 bases are TGTGCCAGCAGCCCAAGGGGATGGAACACTGAAGCTTTCTTT.

This chain joins TRBV7-9 and TRBJ1-3, with D tentatively TRBD1 (5 bases). Germline V gives CDR1 SEHNR, CDR2 FQNEAQ (reference sequence). The CDR3 sequence is 16 residues long. V dropped 1 base and J dropped 2 bases, with 12 bases sitting between them. The CDR3 coding sequence is TGTGCCAGCAGCTTAGGAGGGACGGGACCTGGAAACACCATATATTTT. Translation gives CASSLGGTGPGNTIYF.